A selection of T cell receptor beta chains follows, all from one sample in a study of blood T cell repertoires in COVID-19. Some clones are missing from TCRdb's copy, which holds only in-frame ones; the method was immunoSEQ multiplex PCR. The sample lists fewer than 250,000 clones; about 85% were seen once. The specimen sequenced was peripheral blood. The receptors shown here come from a man aged 40-50 years with acute or convalescent COVID-19. CDR3s include the opening cysteine and the closing phenylalanine or tryptophan. Clone size is not always given. Where it is, it says once, few, many or a class for expanded clones.

TRBV6-6	TRBJ2-5	-	CASSLPAGPSGQETQYF
TRBV14	TRBJ2-7	-	CASSQGQITYEQYF
TRBV30	TRBJ2-2	-	CAWALTSPGELFF
TRBV19	TRBJ2-3	-	CASSSGTGHTTDTQYF
TRBV12-2	TRBJ1-4	-	CASRLARVAANEKLFF
TRBV14	TRBJ2-7	-	CASSLLRQGQDEQYF
TRBV21-1	TRBJ1-6	-	CATEGQFRSPLHF
TRBV7-9	TRBJ2-3	-	CASSSMERKSTDTQYF
TRBV6-4	TRBJ2-2	-	CASSVAGEAGELFF
TRBV6-1	TRBJ1-2	-	CASSESIGDRFYGYTF
TRBV18	TRBJ1-2	-	CASSPFGGESYTF
TRBV7-7	TRBJ2-3	-	CASSLGAGGPSGPDTQYF
TRBV19	TRBJ1-1	-	CASTPGVGYEAFF
TRBV10-3	TRBJ1-5	-	CAISEFYQGDGNQPQHF
TRBV4-1	TRBJ2-7	-	CASSQDRQTYEQYF
TRBV7-7	TRBJ2-5	-	CASSTTSGDAETQYF
TRBV9	TRBJ1-1	-	CASSQQGDRPTEAFF
TRBV29-1	TRBJ2-5	-	CSVRTPQETQYF
TRBV4-3	TRBJ2-2	-	CASSPWRGAGGELFF
TRBV28	TRBJ2-7	many	CASRTTGGGPTYEQYF
TRBV6-2/TRBV6-3	TRBJ1-6	-	CASSYPRTVASSYNSPLHF
TRBV4-1	TRBJ2-7	-	CASSQRDSRLYEQYF
TRBV27	TRBJ1-4	-	CASSEGTGVAKLFF
TRBV28	TRBJ2-5	-	CASTLLGRGYQETQYF
TRBV27	TRBJ2-7	-	CASSSGTLPTYEQYF
TRBV6-5	TRBJ2-7	-	CASSHGLAGQGEQYF
TRBV27	TRBJ2-3	-	CASSYRTSGGGTDTQYF
TRBV3-1/TRBV3-2	TRBJ1-5	-	CASSPTQGGNQPQHF
TRBV5-1	TRBJ2-3	once	CASNSPESTDTQYF
TRBV14	TRBJ2-3	-	CASSQVNTDTQYF
TRBV7-8	TRBJ2-1	once	CASSLGTSGYNEQFF
TRBV6-5	TRBJ1-2	-	CASSPQDGGGYTF
TRBV7-9	TRBJ2-1	-	CASSLAGEIFNEQFF
TRBV5-8	TRBJ2-5	-	CASSLKGLARETQYF
TRBV5-1	TRBJ2-7	-	CASSLDHNTYEQYF
TRBV29-1	TRBJ1-2	-	CSVEPTGGSVSYTF
TRBV29-1	TRBJ1-1	-	CSAMTDLNTEAFF
TRBV27	TRBJ2-1	-	CASRPGFGNEQFF
TRBV11-2	TRBJ1-5	few	CASSLATASNQPQHF
TRBV2	TRBJ1-6	-	CASSEARDGNSPLHF
TRBV5-1	TRBJ1-1	-	CASSREGGTEAFF
TRBV4-1	TRBJ2-1	-	CASSQIGLAGTSSYNEQFF
TRBV11-2	TRBJ1-1	-	CASRASGTGYHTEAFF
TRBV7-9	TRBJ2-7	-	CASSLGGLYEQYF
TRBV19	TRBJ2-5	-	CASRQLAGPKETQYF
TRBV18	TRBJ2-5	-	CASSLGPGETQYF
TRBV7-2	TRBJ2-2	-	CASRPMAGAGTGELFF
TRBV18	TRBJ1-1	few	CASSPRDTEAFF
TRBV15	TRBJ2-1	-	CATSRDRGNEQFF
TRBV5-4	TRBJ1-6	-	CASSLGQVYNSPLHF
TRBV11-3	TRBJ1-1	-	CASSPSAGFEAFF
TRBV7-9	TRBJ1-5	-	CASSLWGRGNQPQHF
TRBV19	TRBJ1-5	-	CASSIELALINQPQHF
TRBV18	TRBJ1-5	-	CASSQQEGFGNQPQHF
TRBV19	TRBJ2-5	once	CASTRRARRQETQYF
TRBV3-1/TRBV3-2	TRBJ1-5	-	CASSQGPAGGQPQHF
TRBV11-2	TRBJ1-6	-	CASSLDQARPLHF
TRBV2	TRBJ2-7	-	CASSEAGQTLYEQYF
TRBV18	TRBJ1-5	-	CASSPGQGNQPQHF